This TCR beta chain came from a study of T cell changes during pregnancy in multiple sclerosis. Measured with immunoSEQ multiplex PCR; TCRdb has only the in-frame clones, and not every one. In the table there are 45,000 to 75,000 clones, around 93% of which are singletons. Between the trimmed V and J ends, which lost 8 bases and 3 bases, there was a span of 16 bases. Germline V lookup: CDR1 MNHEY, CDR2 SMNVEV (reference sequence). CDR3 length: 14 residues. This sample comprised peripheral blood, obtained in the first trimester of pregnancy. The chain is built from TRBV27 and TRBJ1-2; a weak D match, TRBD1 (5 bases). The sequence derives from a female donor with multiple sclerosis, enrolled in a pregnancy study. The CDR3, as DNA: TGTGCCAGCGGGGCTACCCCCCGAGACTATGGCTACACCTTC. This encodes CASGATPRDYGYTF.